This TCR beta chain stems from a study of T cell responses to AZD1222 COVID-19 vaccine. A word on this clone: Its antigen is currently unknown.

The method was immunoSEQ multiplex PCR; TCRdb's version includes in-frame clones alone and lacks a portion of them. This sample carries about 160,000 clones, roughly nine tenths of them seen once, and the ten largest clones take around 0.99%. Recipients boosted at about 4 weeks or about 12 weeks are pooled. The study's findings and limits: Targets within unmutated variant regions were reportedly found for nearly half of spike-specific TCRs. Increased Spike-specific TCR breadth and depth were observed after two AZD1222 doses.

Germline V lookup: CDR1 SGHAT, CDR2 FQNNGV. The CDR3 is 16 residues long. After removal of 1 base from V and 2 bases from J, the junction contained 5 bases not matched to a gene. The sample in question was peripheral blood, obtained 28 days after the second AZD1222 dose. The rearrangement links TRBV11-2 to TRBJ2-7; 10 bases fit TRBD1. The clonotype was recovered from an adult who received the AZD1222 COVID-19 vaccine. CDR3 protein: CASSLARDRGPYEQYF. The CDR3 DNA reads as TGTGCCAGCAGCTTAGCCCGGGACAGGGGACCCTACGAGCAGTACTTC.